This entry lists 19 T cell receptor beta chains sequenced from one sample in a study of T cells in Graves' hyperthyroidism and ophthalmopathy. The TCR beta CDR3 regions underwent amplification using RNA transcripts as the source. The TCR CDR3 was amplified in a first-round RT-PCR using the HTBI primer set. TCRdb recomputed calls from the multiplex PCR reads with MiXCR, one row per CDR3 protein. The table lists more than 550,000 distinct CDR3 sequences, roughly 45% of them singletons. The sample consisted of peripheral blood or thyroid tissue (not recorded which). The receptors come from an adult man with Graves' disease, either hyperthyroidism or ophthalmopathy (not recorded which).

This chain joins TRBV4-3 and TRBJ2-7, with D possibly being TRBD1 (6 bases). This CDR3 is built from 14 residues. From germline, CDR1 is LGHNA and CDR2 YSLEER. V was clipped by 4 bases and J by 0 bases, with 10 bases between them. CDR3 DNA sequence: TGCGCCAGCAGCCGGACAGATATCTCCTACGAGCAGTACTTC. Amino acid sequence: CASSRTDISYEQYF.

The chain uses TRBV9 and TRBJ1-5; 8 nucleotides match TRBD1. Germline V gene sequence: CDR1 SGDLS, CDR2 YYNGEE. The CDR3 is made up of 15 amino acids. After removal of 4 bases from V and 5 bases from J, the junction contained 8 bases not matched to a gene. For the CDR3, the DNA is TGTGCCAGCAGCCCTACAGGGGGGCTTTATCAGCCCCAGCATTTT. Residues: CASSPTGGLYQPQHF.

The chain recombines TRBV15 with TRBJ1-4, with 9 bases that match TRBD1. The V segment lost 4 bases and the J segment 7 bases; nucleotides outside the gene matches: 4. This CDR3 spans 14 amino acids. Germline V gene sequence: CDR1 LNHNV, CDR2 YYDKDF (reference sequence). CDR3 DNA sequence: TGTGCCACCAGCACCGGACAGGGGCTTGAAAAACTGTTTTTT. Translating it yields CATSTGQGLEKLFF.

This clonotype has a handful of counts. This chain joins TRBV6-4 and TRBJ1-2; weak D call: TRBD1 (5 bases). This CDR3 region has 15 residues. V was pared by 2 bases and J by 2 bases, with 12 bases between. CDR1 is MRHNA and CDR2 is SNTAGT in the germline V gene. For the CDR3, the DNA is TGTGCCAGCAGTGACAAAGGGGACCCAAACTATGGCTACACCTTC. Translating it yields CASSDKGDPNYGYTF.

The chain carries TRBV7-8 and TRBJ1-2; 8 bases agree with TRBD1. V dropped 5 bases and J dropped 4; count of bases not matched to a gene: 9. The CDR3 has 15 amino acids. Per germline, CDR1 SGHVS and CDR2 FQNEAQ. The CDR3 loop reads CASSPYRGDSYGYTF. The CDR3, as DNA: TGTGCCAGCAGCCCGTACAGGGGGGATTCCTATGGCTACACCTTC.

This clonotype has a handful of counts. The V gene is TRBV9, the J gene TRBJ1-2; unclear D gene. The ends were cut back, 5 bases at V and 6 bases at J, with 11 bases in the middle. Germline CDR1 SGDLS, CDR2 YYNGEE. The CDR3 covers 12 residues. CDR3 nucleotides: TGTGCCAGCAGTCGGGGTTTCGATGGCTACACCTTC. It yields the protein CASSRGFDGYTF.

A remark on this clonotype: Sequence at one end of the junction differs from germline and may be a read error. CDR3 nucleotide sequence: TGCGCCAGCAGTCGAGACAGGGTTCGGACCGGGGAGCTGTTTTTT. Protein product: CASSRDRVRTGELFF. The rearrangement joins TRBV7-2 to TRBJ2-2; 7 nucleotides line up with TRBD1. CDR3 length: 15 amino acids. Germline V gene sequence: CDR1 SGHTA, CDR2 FQGNSA.

The chain joins TRBV2 to TRBJ2-7; 8 nucleotides match TRBD1. The germline CDR1 and CDR2 sequences are SNHLY and FYNNEI. V trimming: 1 base; J trimming: 3 bases; junction bases outside the gene matches: 8. CDR3 length: 16 residues. CDR3 DNA sequence: TGTGCCAGCAGTGAAGGAGGAGGACAGGGTGTCTACGAGCAGTACTTC. Residues: CASSEGGGQGVYEQYF.

With regard to this clonotype: As the CDR3 is not closed by the conserved phenylalanine or tryptophan, this likely results from a read error. V gene TRBV7-2 combines with J gene TRBJ1-1, with D possibly matching TRBD1 (5 bases). The length of the CDR3 is 14 residues. Trimming removed 4 bases from V and 0 bases from J, with 9 bases in between. Per germline, CDR1 SGHTA and CDR2 FQGNSA. CDR3 nucleotide sequence: TGTGCCAGCAGCTGGGACGGAATGAACACTGAAGCTTTCCTT. It yields the protein CASSWDGMNTEAFL.

This chain connects TRBV25-1 to TRBJ1-6, with a possible D match to TRBD1 (5 bases). This CDR3 comprises 14 residues. V was shortened by 6 bases and J by 7 bases, with 13 bases between the two germline ends. Germline V gives CDR1 MGHDK, CDR2 SYGVNS. CDR3 residues: CASREGTVNSPLHF. In DNA, the CDR3 is TGTGCCAGCAGAGAAGGGACGGTGAATTCACCCCTCCACTTT.

This clonotype was seen many times. The chain uses TRBV24-1 and TRBJ1-5; D unresolved. Germline CDR1 is KGHDR and CDR2 is SFDVKD. The ends were cut back, 2 bases at V and 6 bases at J, with 13 bases in the middle. The CDR3 sequence is 15 residues long. This chain's CDR3 is CATSDSFEGAQPQHF. CDR3 nucleotide sequence: TGTGCCACCAGTGATTCGTTCGAGGGTGCTCAGCCCCAGCATTTT.

This clonotype was seen a few times. The chain is built from TRBV19 and TRBJ1-1; D possibly corresponds to TRBD1 (5 bases). Per germline, CDR1 LNHDA and CDR2 SQIVND (reference sequence). V shed 3 bases and J shed 2 bases, with 10 bases lying between them. This CDR3 has 14 amino acids. For the CDR3, the DNA is TGTGCCAGTAGTATTACTGGGGGAAACACTGAAGCTTTCTTT. It is translated as CASSITGGNTEAFF.

V and J are TRBV11-1 and TRBJ2-7; possibly TRBD2 for D (7 bases). Trimming cost V 5 bases and J 0 bases, with 14 bases left between them. CDR3 length: 15 residues. In germline, CDR1 is SGHAT, CDR2 FQDESV (reference sequence). CDR3 DNA: TGTGCCAGCAGCCCTGGGGGGGGGCTCTCCTACGAGCAGTACTTC. Its protein product is CASSPGGGLSYEQYF. The whole variable domain, filled in from reference TRBV11-1 and TRBJ2-7, reads EAEVAQSPRYKITEKSQAVAFWCDPISGHATLYWYRQILGQGPELLVQFQDESVVDDSQLPKDRFSAERLKGVDSTLKIQPAELGDSAMYLCASSPGGGLSYEQYFGPGTRLTVT.

In regard to this clonotype: This could be a read error, since a much larger clone is one nucleotide away. V is TRBV7-9 and J is TRBJ1-2, with a tentative D call TRBD1 (5 bases). Looked up from germline, CDR1 is SEHNR and CDR2 is FQNEAQ (reference sequence). The length of the CDR3 is 13 residues. Trimming removed 3 bases at V and 8 bases at J, with 13 bases between. The chain's CDR3 is CASSLDIRGGYTF. In nucleotides, the CDR3 is TGTGCCAGCAGCTTGGACATACGCGGCGGCTACACCTTC.

This clonotype turned up a few times. The CDR3 DNA reads as TGTGCCAGCAGCTTTATAGTGGGGCGTAACTATGGCTACACCTTC. It encodes CASSFIVGRNYGYTF. This sequence joins TRBV7-8 and TRBJ1-2, with D possibly matching TRBD1 (5 bases). The CDR3 is 15 residues long. Germline V gene sequence: CDR1 SGHVS, CDR2 FQNEAQ. V was trimmed by 3 bases and J by 1 base, leaving 12 bases between them.

This clonotype was counted between two and nine times. The gene calls are TRBV7-9 and TRBJ1-6; TRBD1 aligns across 9 bases. V dropped 3 bases and J dropped 7; count of bases not matched to a gene: 4. The CDR3 extends over 15 amino acids. CDR1 and CDR2 (germline): SEHNR, FQNEAQ (reference sequence). The chain's CDR3 is CASSLGDRVNSPLHF. CDR3 sequence (DNA): TGTGCCAGCAGCTTGGGGGACAGGGTGAATTCACCCCTCCACTTT.

Of note for this clonotype: One junction end disagrees with the germline gene, perhaps due to a read error. The chain joins TRBV10-3 to TRBJ1-4, with TRBD1 as a possible D gene (6 bases). This CDR3 contains 17 residues. Germline-derived CDR1 and CDR2 are ENHRY and SYGVKD. Here the CDR3 reads CASSEDYWTATNEKLFF. The CDR3 DNA reads TGTGCCAGCAGTGAAGATTACTGGACAGCAACTAATGAAAAACTGTTTTTT.

The chain has TRBV5-1 and TRBJ2-5, with D tentatively TRBD1 (5 bases). V lost 1 base and J lost 5, with 15 bases in between. This CDR3 is 15 amino acids long. Germline V gene lookup returns CDR1 SGHRS and CDR2 YFSETQ. The CDR3 DNA follows: TGCGCCAGCAGCTTGTTTGGGGCAGGCAGGGAGACCCAGTACTTC. Encoded protein: CASSLFGAGRETQYF. Based on the CDR3 plus reference TRBV5-1 and TRBJ2-5, the full variable domain is KAGVTQTPRYLIKTRGQQVTLSCSPISGHRSVSWYQQTPGQGLQFLFEYFSETQRNKGNFPGRFSGRQFSNSRSEMNVSTLELGDSALYLCASSLFGAGRETQYFGPGTRLLVL.

This clonotype came up many times. The V call is TRBV7-9, the J call TRBJ1-1; D gene uncertain. This CDR3 contains 13 residues. Per germline, CDR1 SEHNR and CDR2 FQNEAQ (reference sequence). Trimming shortened V by 3 bases and J by 0 bases, and 5 bases separated the two germline ends. The CDR3 here is CASSFQLNTEAFF. Here the CDR3 DNA reads TGTGCCAGCAGCTTCCAGTTGAACACTGAAGCTTTCTTT.